This TCR beta chain was profiled in a study of shared clonotypes between healthy human individuals (TCRdb year 2020). In the study overall: Three men and a couple of women, aged 18 to 49 years, made up the cohort. Per donor, leukapheresis produced somewhere between about 0.85 and 8.9 billion PBMCs. Blood TCR repertoires of about five healthy adults were deeply sequenced to estimate repertoire size and the extent of clonotype sharing between individuals. For each donor, CD4 naive and CD4 memory were each given three plates, CD8 naive was given two plates, and CD8 memory was given one plate. Libraries were prepared and TCR repertoires were sequenced by different laboratories using diverse techniques, in order to increase sequencing depth and limit assay-specific biases.

This clone turned up a few times. No antigen is known for it. Base qualities are missing; no much larger clone stands one base away. TCR CDR3 regions were amplified from genomic DNA by multiplex PCR using the deep immunoSEQ assay. Extracted genomic DNA from each cell subset was spread evenly across all wells of several immunoSEQ 96-well plates, with each plate serving as a replicate. Each replicate PCR for sorted subsets received around 0.2 ug genomic DNA, equal to tens of thousands of T cell genomes. Purified libraries were quantified with a Qubit 3.0 fluorometer, sized on a Bioanalyzer 2100, and re-quantified with the KAPA Library Quantification kit. A separate single-read 150-cycle Illumina NextSeq 550 flow cell was used to sequence each immunoSEQ 96-well plate. In the paper's pipeline: Because only junctional sequences without quality scores were contained in the immunoSEQ output, filtering matching that applied to full-length reads could not be performed. To assign V/J genes and CDR3, sequences were annotated using PyIR, a Python wrapper for IgBLAST v1.9, with IMGT germline references. Reads were removed for weak V/J assignments (E-value above 1e-6), missing CDR3, stop codons, out-of-frame junctions, or ambiguous translated residues. A V3J clonotype was defined by an identical inferred V gene, J gene, and CDR3 amino acid sequence. Percentage overlap between repertoires was computed as shared unique clonotypes divided by the size of the smaller repertoire. Three approaches were used to assess repertoire richness: RTK rarefaction, the Chao1 estimator, and Recon v2.1 estimates of unobserved clonotypes. Generation probabilities were computed with OLGA for all TCRbeta clonotypes obtained by the gDNA method from a handful of donors. TCRdb retrieved this table from immuneACCESS and kept in-frame rearrangements only. Not all clones are present; in checked studies, unresolved V genes account for under half, and no reason is known for the remainder. The V and J calls and the clone size are those of that table, but D and trimming were determined from the DNA. The sample table records over a million clones; 75% to 85% of these occur just once. The ten largest clones capture 0.55% to 0.7% of the sample.

Broader findings and caveats from the paper: Clonotypes shared by all four sorted-subset donors showed higher generation probabilities than non-shared clonotypes. Naive subsets generally had larger estimated clonotype richness than memory subsets. Sampling was restricted to blood, and TCR repertoires in tissue are likely to differ from TCR repertoires in blood. The small number of donors limited the genetic and exposure-history diversity represented. Across a few donors, around 5% of naive CD4, 3% to 4% of naive CD8, roughly 2.3% of memory CD4, and under 0.45% of memory CD8 clonotypes were shared. Rarefaction of sorted-subset datasets indicated incomplete sequencing despite the large sequencing depth. Based on pairwise subsampling, the degree of clonotype sharing among donors was expected to be affected by sequencing depth.

The donors were healthy, HIV-negative adults with no recently reported acute infections or vaccinations. All donors were Caucasian adults living in Nashville, Tennessee, USA. CD4+ T cells were enriched by magnetic negative selection, after which naive cells were positively selected on CD45RA and the negative fraction was taken as the memory subset. After blood collection by leukapheresis, PBMCs were isolated using Ficoll-Histopaque density gradient centrifugation and then cryopreserved in the vapor phase of liquid nitrogen. Analytical flow cytometry was used to check the purity and quantity of each magnetically sorted T cell population. Genomic DNA was isolated from each sorted fraction and quantified by UV absorbance on a Nanodrop 2000c. V and J are truncated by 5 bases and 0 bases respectively, leaving an intervening sequence of 10 bases. CDR1 and CDR2 are drawn from the germline V gene: SGHVS, FQNEAQ. Inclusive of the bounding cysteine and phenylalanine, the CDR3 is 15 residues long. Only the CDR3 DNA is retained, 45 bases long and in frame from the first base.

The sequenced sample was memory CD4+ T cells from PBMCs. Sample cell subset or site, as interpreted from the label and publication: CD45RA-negative fraction. This receptor was taken from a man younger than 30 in good health. Some clones in this sample may be carry-over from other donors' samples. The V and J segments used are TRBV7-8 and TRBJ2-2; possibly the D gene is TRBD1, per 6 matching bases. The CDR3 in this case is CASSLQGTNTGELFF. In nucleotides, the sequence is TGTGCCAGCAGCCTACAGGGCACGAACACCGGGGAGCTGTTTTTT.